Following are 20 T cell receptor beta chains from one sample sequenced in a study of blood T cell repertoires in COVID-19 (dated by TCRdb to the early 2020s). Library creation used the immunoSEQ multiplex PCR assay. In TCRdb, the immuneACCESS table is reduced to in-frame sequences with V and J assigned. These tables do not hold every clone; where another copy was compared, an unresolved V gene accounts for under half, and the others remain unexplained. The sample table lists 200,000 to 250,000 clones, roughly 84% of them with a count of one. The leading ten clones occupy 15% to 20% of the sample. The sequenced sample consisted of peripheral blood. These receptors were collected from an elderly woman with active or convalescent COVID-19.

This chain links TRBV7-8 with TRBJ2-6; no reliable D call. CDR3 length: 14 amino acids. V gave up 5 bases and J gave up 0 bases, with 5 bases separating them. The germline V gene has CDR1 SGHVS and CDR2 FQNEAQ. The CDR3 is CASSPLSGANVLTF. CDR3 DNA: TGTGCCAGCAGCCCCCTCTCTGGGGCCAACGTCCTGACTTTC.

This chain uses TRBV11-2 with TRBJ2-7, with TRBD1 as a possible D gene (5 bases). V gave up 2 bases and J gave up 3 bases, with 11 bases separating them. Germline-derived CDR1 and CDR2 are SGHAT and FQNNGV. CDR3 size: 14 residues. The CDR3 loop reads CASSLTRAGYEQYF. CDR3 DNA: TGTGCCAGCAGCTTAACCAGGGCCGGCTACGAGCAGTACTTC. Together with reference TRBV11-2 and TRBJ2-7, the CDR3 gives the full variable domain: EAGVAQSPRYKIIEKRQSVAFWCNPISGHATLYWYQQILGQGPKLLIQFQNNGVVDDSQLPKDRFSAERLKGVDSTLKIQPAKLEDSAVYLCASSLTRAGYEQYFGPGTRLTVT.

The chain links TRBV29-1 to TRBJ2-7, with D perhaps TRBD2 (6 bases). Trimming cost V 5 bases and J 4 bases, with 15 bases left between them. Germline CDR1 reads SQVTM; CDR2 reads ANQGSEA. There are 13 residues in the CDR3. The CDR3 here is CSVCGAGIYEQYF. CDR3 nucleotides: TGCAGCGTTTGCGGGGCGGGAATTTACGAGCAGTACTTC.

This clone was observed a handful of times. The chain links TRBV3-1 (or the pseudogene TRBV3-2) to TRBJ2-3, with D perhaps matching TRBD1 (6 bases). The V gene's germline CDR1 is LGHDT and CDR2 YNNKEL (reference sequence). V was shortened by 3 bases and J by 10 bases, with 14 bases between the two germline ends. The CDR3 consists of 13 residues. The CDR3 loop reads CASSHAGPGAQYF. CDR3 sequence (DNA): TGTGCCAGCAGCCATGCCGGTCCAGGGGCGCAGTATTTT.

This chain connects TRBV7-9 to TRBJ1-4; 8 nucleotides align to TRBD1. CDR3 size: 14 residues. CDR1 and CDR2 (germline): SEHNR, FQNEAQ (reference sequence). V was clipped by 3 bases and J by 8 bases; unmatched bases: 5. DNA for the CDR3: TGTGCCAGCAGCTTTGGACAGGGAGAAGAAAAACTGTTTTTT. Translated: CASSFGQGEEKLFF. The whole variable domain, filled in from reference TRBV7-9 and TRBJ1-4, reads DTGVSQNPRHKITKRGQNVTFRCDPISEHNRLYWYRQTLGQGPEFLTYFQNEAQLEKSRLLSDRFSAERPKGSFSTLEIQRTEQGDSAMYLCASSFGQGEEKLFFGSGTQLSVL.

The CDR3 DNA reads TGTGCCAGCAGCCGACAGGGGGGCTACGAGCAGTACTTC. It encodes CASSRQGGYEQYF. J is TRBJ2-7 and V is TRBV3-1 (or the pseudogene TRBV3-2); 9 positions match TRBD1. Per germline, CDR1 LGHDT and CDR2 YNNKEL (reference sequence). The CDR3 totals 13 residues. The V and J ends lost 4 bases and 3 bases, in that order; junction bases with no gene match: 1.

The chain joins TRBV5-1 to TRBJ1-3; weak D call: TRBD1 (6 bases). V lost 0 bases to trimming and J lost 3 bases, with 10 bases between them. The CDR3 extends over 15 amino acids. CDR1 and CDR2 (germline): SGHRS, YFSETQ. CDR3 nucleotide sequence: TGCGCCAGCAGCTTGGCAGGGGAAGGTGGAAACACCATATATTTT. Residues: CASSLAGEGGNTIYF.

As DNA, the CDR3 is TGTGCCAGCAGCATGACTAGCGGGGGGCCGATGTGGAGAGATACGCAGTATTTT. As protein: CASSMTSGGPMWRDTQYF. The chain joins TRBV11-3 to TRBJ2-3, with TRBD2 matching over 13 bases. The germline gives CDR1 SGHNT, CDR2 YENEEA. The CDR3 consists of 18 residues. J lost 5 bases, V lost 5 bases, and 13 bases had no gene match.

The chain carries TRBV30 and TRBJ2-7; possible D gene TRBD2, 6 bases. Germline loops: CDR1 GTSNPN, CDR2 SVGIG (reference sequence). V lost 5 bases and J lost 6, with 20 bases in between. CDR3 length: 14 amino acids. The CDR3 is CAWGYHAGTLEQYF. CDR3 bases: TGTGCCTGGGGATATCACGCGGGGACCCTCGAGCAGTACTTC.

The chain links TRBV28 to TRBJ2-7; D perhaps matches TRBD2 (5 bases). CDR3 length: 14 residues. Germline lookup yields CDR1 MDHEN and CDR2 SYDVKM. Trimming removed 3 bases at V and 3 bases at J, with 12 bases between. DNA of the CDR3: TGTGCCAGCAGTTTCCCCGGGGTGGTCTACGAGCAGTACTTC. It yields the protein CASSFPGVVYEQYF.

The chain has TRBV7-9 and TRBJ1-4; D gene ambiguous. V was shortened by 4 bases and J by 0 bases, with 18 bases between the two germline ends. The CDR3 covers 18 residues. Germline V gene lookup returns CDR1 SEHNR and CDR2 FQNEAQ (reference sequence). CDR3 DNA sequence: TGTGCCAGCAGCTCCTCGATGGGTAGACACGCAACTAATGAAAAACTGTTTTTT. Its protein product is CASSSSMGRHATNEKLFF.

V is TRBV2 and J is TRBJ2-1; TRBD2 is a possible D gene (5 bases). The CDR3 is 15 amino acids. The germline V and J ends were trimmed by 5 bases and 7 bases, with 18 bases remaining between them. Germline CDR1 is SNHLY and CDR2 is FYNNEI. CDR3 bases: TGTGCCAGCAGTCGTACCACGGGAACGGGGAATGAGCAGTTCTTC. Encoded protein: CASSRTTGTGNEQFF.

This rearrangement joins TRBV5-1 to TRBJ2-3; 9 bases agree with TRBD1. Germline lookup yields CDR1 SGHRS and CDR2 YFSETQ. V lost 7 bases, J lost 3 bases, and 9 bases stayed unmatched. The CDR3 length is 15 residues. The CDR3 region is CASGQGQGGTDTQYF. CDR3 sequence (DNA): TGCGCCAGCGGACAGGGACAGGGAGGAACAGATACGCAGTATTTT.

V usage is TRBV2 and J usage is TRBJ2-1, with TRBD2 matching over 9 bases. J gave up 9 bases and V 0 bases, and 9 bases lay outside the gene matches. The CDR3 totals 16 residues. The germline CDR1 and CDR2 sequences are SNHLY and FYNNEI. The CDR3 loop is CASSEARLAGVGEQFF. CDR3 in DNA: TGTGCCAGCAGTGAAGCGCGTTTAGCGGGGGTTGGTGAGCAGTTCTTC.

The chain recombines TRBV4-3 with TRBJ1-2; perhaps TRBD1 as D (6 bases). Trimming took off 2 bases at V and 6 bases at J, with 10 bases between the two ends. The CDR3 is 13 amino acids. Germline CDR1 reads LGHNA; CDR2 reads YSLEER. The CDR3 here is CASSQRSGDGYTF. DNA of the CDR3: TGCGCCAGCAGCCAAAGGTCAGGGGATGGCTACACCTTC.

This chain joins TRBV4-3 and TRBJ1-4; D might be TRBD1 (6 bases). Germline CDR1 reads LGHNA; CDR2 reads YSLEER. V was cut by 0 bases and J by 4 bases, with 9 bases left in between. The CDR3 has 15 residues. CDR3 in DNA: TGCGCCAGCAGCCAAGATTCCAGGGGTAATGAAAAACTGTTTTTT. This sequence encodes CASSQDSRGNEKLFF.

The chain employs TRBV18 and TRBJ2-3; TRBD1 agrees at 7 bases. The length of the CDR3 is 16 residues. The germline V gene encodes CDR1 KGHSH and CDR2 LQKENI. Trimming removed 0 bases from V and 1 base from J; junction bases left unmatched: 4. The CDR3 DNA follows: TGTGCCAGCTCACCACCCCGACAGGGCGGCACAGATACGCAGTATTTT. As protein: CASSPPRQGGTDTQYF.

The chain is built from TRBV7-9 and TRBJ2-1, with D maybe TRBD2 (5 bases). The CDR3 sequence is 15 residues long. V shed 1 base and J shed 3 bases, with 10 bases lying between them. CDR1 and CDR2 from the germline V gene are SEHNR and FQNEAQ (reference sequence). Here the CDR3 DNA reads TGTGCCAGCAGCTTAGGGCGGGCGGACTACAATGAGCAGTTCTTC. This encodes CASSLGRADYNEQFF. The variable domain in full, completed from reference TRBV7-9 and TRBJ2-1, reads DTGVSQNPRHKITKRGQNVTFRCDPISEHNRLYWYRQTLGQGPEFLTYFQNEAQLEKSRLLSDRFSAERPKGSFSTLEIQRTEQGDSAMYLCASSLGRADYNEQFFGPGTRLTVL.

The V and J genes are TRBV10-3 and TRBJ2-7, with D maybe TRBD1 (5 bases). This CDR3 is built from 15 residues. The V end was cut by 5 bases, the J end by 1 base, with 15 bases between. In germline, CDR1 is ENHRY, CDR2 SYGVKD. In DNA form, the CDR3 reads TGTGCCATCAGTCCGTGGGCAGGGAATTCCTACGAGCAGTACTTC. Its translation: CAISPWAGNSYEQYF.

This chain links TRBV11-2 with TRBJ1-2; 8 bases match TRBD1. The V gene's germline CDR1 is SGHAT and CDR2 FQNNGV. CDR3 length: 17 residues. Losses at the gene ends were 2 bases for V and 7 bases for J; bases not matched to a gene: 15. The chain's CDR3 is CASSLSLAQGAFSGYTF. Written as DNA, the CDR3 is TGTGCCAGCAGCTTAAGTTTAGCTCAGGGGGCATTCTCTGGCTACACCTTC.